This TCR beta chain derives from a study of shared clonotypes between healthy human individuals. Study at large: For every donor, three CD4 naive, three CD4 memory, two CD8 naive and one CD8 memory plates were used.

General study findings and limits: Sorted-subset sequencing was shown by rarefaction to be incomplete despite large depth. Naive subsets usually exceeded memory subsets in estimated richness.

The assay ran at deep level. Sequenced by immunoSEQ multiplex PCR; TCRdb stores in-frame clones only, minus some. Of around 2,000,000 clones listed, about 93% were seen once; the top ten hold about 1.8%. As defined, naive CD8 cells were CD45RO-negative and positively selected for CCR7, with terminally differentiated effector memory CD45RA+ cells excluded. The germline gives CDR1 LNHDA, CDR2 SQIVND (reference sequence). V was cut by 5 bases and J by 0 bases, with 12 bases left in between. This CDR3 is 15 amino acids long. On this clone: Its target is unknown.

The sequence came from a man aged 18-30 years in good health. Some clones in this sample may be carry-over from other donors' samples. Sequenced material: naive CD8+ T cells from PBMCs. V and J are TRBV19 and TRBJ2-3; D uncertain. The DNA of the CDR3 is TGTGCCAGTAGTGTTGAAACGGCTAGCACAGATACGCAGTATTTT. Its protein is CASSVETASTDTQYF.